These T cell receptor beta chains were read from a single sample in a study of blood T cell repertoires in COVID-19. Profiled with immunoSEQ multiplex PCR; TCRdb holds only in-frame clones, not every one. Seen here are roughly 250,000 clones, 80% to 95% observed once, and the top ten hold around 0.83%. Sequenced material: peripheral blood. These receptors all come from a man younger than 40 with COVID-19, enrolled during active disease. Each CDR3 is given with its conserved first and last residue. A D gene is named only where the DNA matches it firmly. Not every row has a clone size; where given, it reads once, few, many or a size class.

CDR3,DNA,V,size,J,D
CSVAKDRVNTEAFF,TGCAGCGTTGCTAAAGACAGGGTGAACACTGAAGCTTTCTTT,TRBV29-1,.,TRBJ1-1,TRBD1
CAICPQVNEKLFF,TGTGCCATCTGTCCACAGGTGAATGAAAAACTGTTTTTT,TRBV10-3,.,TRBJ1-4,.
CASSGRGFFMGYTF,TGTGCCAGCAGCGGCAGGGGATTTTTCATGGGCTACACCTTC,TRBV9,.,TRBJ1-2,.
CAWSVGTSGFQETQYF,TGTGCCTGGAGTGTAGGTACTAGCGGATTTCAAGAGACCCAGTACTTC,TRBV30,.,TRBJ2-5,TRBD2
CASSLDRQETQYF,TGCGCCAGCAGCTTGGACAGACAAGAGACCCAGTACTTC,TRBV5-1,few,TRBJ2-5,.
CASSFGAKPTGELFF,TGTGCCAGCAGTTTTGGGGCAAAACCCACCGGGGAGCTGTTTTTT,TRBV27,.,TRBJ2-2,.
CASSPYGHLNTEAFF,TGTGCCAGCAGCCCTTACGGACACTTGAACACTGAAGCTTTCTTT,TRBV3-1/TRBV3-2,.,TRBJ1-1,.
CASSQGGPGQGAGEQYF,TGTGCCAGCAGCCAAGGAGGCCCGGGACAGGGGGCGGGCGAGCAGTACTTC,TRBV3-1/TRBV3-2,.,TRBJ2-7,TRBD1
CASSLAVQGVTEAFF,TGCGCCAGCAGCTTGGCGGTTCAGGGGGTCACTGAAGCTTTCTTT,TRBV5-1,.,TRBJ1-1,TRBD1
CATSRDVHSNSNQPQHF,TGTGCCACCAGCAGAGATGTCCACAGTAATAGCAATCAGCCCCAGCATTTT,TRBV15,.,TRBJ1-5,.
CASSGGAGYTF,TGTGCCAGCAGCGGTGGGGCCGGCTACACCTTC,TRBV3-1/TRBV3-2,.,TRBJ1-2,.
CASSLDGSLTYGYTF,TGCGCCAGCAGCTTGGACGGATCACTAACCTATGGCTACACCTTC,TRBV5-1,.,TRBJ1-2,.
CASRQAGATDTQYF,TGCGCCAGCAGACAGGCAGGGGCCACAGATACGCAGTATTTT,TRBV5-1,once,TRBJ2-3,.
CASSGLGANSNQPQHF,TGTGCCAGCAGCGGGTTGGGGGCGAATAGCAATCAGCCCCAGCATTTT,TRBV7-9,.,TRBJ1-5,.
CASSVTGGLDEQYF,TGTGCCAGCAGCGTGACAGGGGGCCTCGACGAGCAGTACTTC,TRBV9,few,TRBJ2-7,TRBD1
CASSMAGGEQYF,TGCGCCAGCAGCATGGCCGGAGGGGAGCAGTACTTC,TRBV5-1,.,TRBJ2-7,.
CASSVGVRGVGETQYF,TGTGCCAGCAGCGTAGGGGTGCGGGGGGTTGGAGAGACCCAGTACTTC,TRBV9,.,TRBJ2-5,TRBD2
CASSREGEEQYF,TGTGCCAGTAGTAGGGAGGGTGAGGAGCAGTACTTC,TRBV19,.,TRBJ2-7,TRBD2
CAWSPRDTHNEKLFF,TGTGCCTGGAGCCCCCGGGACACCCATAATGAAAAACTGTTTTTT,TRBV30,.,TRBJ1-4,.
CASSLGQGTYGYTF,TGTGCCAGCAGCTTGGGACAGGGGACCTATGGCTACACCTTC,TRBV5-6,.,TRBJ1-2,TRBD1
CASRITNSGANVLTF,TGTGCCAGTAGAATCACAAACTCTGGGGCCAACGTCCTGACTTTC,TRBV19,once,TRBJ2-6,.
CASSETTGDYGYTF,TGTGCCAGCAGCGAGACGACAGGGGACTATGGCTACACCTTC,TRBV7-9,.,TRBJ1-2,TRBD1
CASSTTLQGKNQPQHF,TGTGCCAGCAGCACAACCCTACAGGGGAAAAATCAGCCCCAGCATTTT,TRBV21-1,.,TRBJ1-5,.
CASSMGQDNGYTF,TGTGCCAGCAGCATGGGACAGGACAATGGCTACACCTTC,TRBV5-4,.,TRBJ1-2,TRBD1
CASSQDDRGRSEKLFF,TGTGCCAGCAGCCAAGACGACAGGGGAAGGAGTGAAAAACTGTTTTTT,TRBV3-1/TRBV3-2,.,TRBJ1-4,TRBD1
CASSLQGTAYEQYF,TGTGCCAGCAGCCTACAGGGGACCGCCTACGAGCAGTACTTC,TRBV14,once,TRBJ2-7,TRBD1
CASSEGQAGNTIYF,TGTGCCAGCAGTGAAGGACAAGCTGGAAACACCATATATTTT,TRBV6-1,.,TRBJ1-3,.
CASRQGARTEAFF,TGCGCCAGCAGACAGGGGGCGCGAACTGAAGCTTTCTTT,TRBV10-1,.,TRBJ1-1,TRBD1
CASSQGGQGVIALHF,TGTGCCAGCAGCCAAGGGGGACAGGGGGTCATAGCCCTCCACTTT,TRBV4-2,.,TRBJ1-6,TRBD1